This passage covers 9 T cell receptor beta chains from one sample sequenced in a study of T cell responses to AZD1222 COVID-19 vaccine. Sequencing used immunoSEQ multiplex PCR; TCRdb keeps in-frame clones, though not all of them. The data hold about 94,000 clones, with more than 70% observed a single time. The material was peripheral blood, obtained on day 0 of AZD1222 vaccination. These receptors all come from an adult in good health.

The J gene is TRBJ1-5, the V gene TRBV6-1; TRBD1 aligns across 7 bases. The CDR3 is 16 amino acids. The V and J ends lost 4 bases and 5 bases, in that order; junction bases with no gene match: 11. The germline V gene encodes CDR1 MNHNS and CDR2 SASEGT. CDR3: CASSGIRGVVDQPQHF. CDR3 DNA sequence: TGTGCCAGCAGTGGAATCAGGGGGGTGGTCGATCAGCCCCAGCATTTT.

This clone was detected only a few times. The chain employs TRBV5-4 and TRBJ1-1, with D tentatively TRBD1 (6 bases). V was trimmed by 3 bases and J by 3 bases, leaving 12 bases between them. The V gene's germline CDR1 is SGHNT and CDR2 YYREEE (reference sequence). The CDR3 extends over 14 amino acids. In DNA form, the CDR3 reads TGTGCCAGCAGCTCAACTACAGGGCACACTGAAGCTTTCTTT. This codes for CASSSTTGHTEAFF.

V is TRBV30 and J is TRBJ1-6; TRBD1 is a possible D gene (5 bases). Germline CDR1 GTSNPN, CDR2 SVGIG (reference sequence). This CDR3 has 13 residues. Between the trimmed V and J ends, which lost 8 bases and 4 bases, there was a span of 12 bases. As DNA, the CDR3 is TGTGCCCGCGGGGGAGGATATAATTCACCCCTCCACTTT. This translates into CARGGGYNSPLHF.

The chain couples TRBV30 to TRBJ1-5, with 7 bases matching TRBD1. Germline V gene sequence: CDR1 GTSNPN, CDR2 SVGIG (reference sequence). V shed 3 bases, J shed 4 bases, and the junction held 6 bases outside the gene matches. The CDR3 runs 14 residues. The CDR3 protein is CAWSLGQTNQPQHF. In DNA, the CDR3 is TGTGCCTGGAGCCTGGGACAGACGAATCAGCCCCAGCATTTT.

The chain joins TRBV10-3 to TRBJ1-5; TRBD1 matches 8 bases. This CDR3 contains 16 residues. Germline V CDR1 and CDR2: ENHRY, SYGVKD. Losses at the gene ends were 9 bases for V and 0 bases for J; bases not matched to a gene: 10. The DNA for the CDR3 is TGTGCCATTGGGAGCAGGGGGCTGAATAGCAATCAGCCCCAGCATTTT. Protein sequence: CAIGSRGLNSNQPQHF.

The CDR3 loop is CASGLDRGANTIYF. Here the CDR3 DNA reads TGTGCTAGTGGTTTGGACAGGGGAGCGAACACCATATATTTT. The rearrangement joins TRBV12-5 to TRBJ1-3, with TRBD1 identical over 7 bases. The CDR3 runs 14 residues. Germline assignment: CDR1 LGHNT and CDR2 FRNRAP. V lost 1 base to trimming and J lost 7 bases; unmatched junction nucleotides: 4. Complete variable domain (other parts from reference TRBV12-5 and TRBJ1-3): DARVTQTPRHKVTEMGQEVTMRCQPILGHNTVFWYRQTMMQGLELLAYFRNRAPLDDSGMPKDRFSAEMPDATLATLKIQPSEPRDSAVYFCASGLDRGANTIYFGEGSWLTVV.

This clone has more than one count but fewer than ten. The chain uses TRBV5-1 and TRBJ1-4; D uncertain. The V gene lost 3 bases and the J gene lost 8 bases, with 11 bases spanning the gap. The V gene's germline CDR1 is SGHRS and CDR2 YFSETQ. CDR3 length equals 13 residues. The CDR3 reads CASSSVVGEKLFF. DNA for the CDR3: TGCGCCAGCAGCTCCGTGGTGGGGGAAAAACTGTTTTTT.

The rearrangement links TRBV30 to TRBJ1-2, with D possibly matching TRBD1 (6 bases). Germline V gene lookup returns CDR1 GTSNPN and CDR2 SVGIG (reference sequence). The length of the CDR3 is 14 residues. Trimming left V 5 bases short and J 3 bases short, with 16 bases between. CDR3 amino acids: CAWAQLQGDYGYTF. CDR3 nucleotide sequence: TGTGCCTGGGCCCAGCTACAGGGTGACTATGGCTACACCTTC.

This chain uses TRBV27 with TRBJ2-6; a weak D match, TRBD2 (5 bases). This CDR3 has 15 residues. The V and J ends lost 2 bases and 2 bases respectively, with 7 bases between them. CDR1 and CDR2 from the germline V gene are MNHEY and SMNVEV (reference sequence). The CDR3, as DNA: TGTGCCAGCAGTTTAGACGGGACTGGGGCCAACGTCCTGACTTTC. Protein sequence: CASSLDGTGANVLTF.